The clone carrying this TCR beta chain was recorded at least ten times. Its antigen is undetermined. Noted time point: sample taken at primary tumor resection. MiXCR was run by TCRdb on the 5' RACE reads, yielding one entry per CDR3 protein. The data show tens of thousands of distinct CDR3 sequences, approximately 12% seen once. The data belong to a study of spatial heterogeneity in lung cancer. Background on the study: Alpha-chain sequences were consistently detected less often than beta-chain sequences.

The CDR3 has 13 amino acids. Germline trimming cut 7 bases from V and 4 bases from J; bases unmatched to any gene: 6. Germline lookup yields CDR1 MNHEY and CDR2 SVGEGT. Study conclusions and caveats: Ubiquitous expanded tumor TCRs appeared in blood more at resection than follow-up.

This chain joins TRBV6-2 or TRBV6-3 and TRBJ1-2; 7 bases line up with TRBD1. This specimen consisted of PBMCs, obtained at surgery. The TCR sequence derives from a male donor with early-stage non-small cell lung cancer. CDR3 coding DNA: TGTGCCAGCACCAGGGACAGCATCTATGGCTACACCTTC. Its protein is CASTRDSIYGYTF.